Listed below are T cell receptor beta chains from one sample, sequenced in a study of PD-1 blockade in classical Hodgkin lymphoma. TCRdb's table, derived via immunoSEQ multiplex PCR, lists solely in-frame clones and lacks some. The table includes 40,000 to 50,000 clones, approximately 90% detected once. Sequences were derived from peripheral blood mononuclear cells (PBMCs), sampled before the second cycle of nivolumab. All receptors derive from a human donor with classical Hodgkin lymphoma. CDR3s include the opening cysteine and the closing phenylalanine or tryptophan. The order of the fields is V gene, D gene, J gene, clone size, CDR3 protein. D genes are given only for firm matches. Rows may omit the clone size; those that give it use once, few, many or a size class.

TRBV27	TRBD1	TRBJ1-2	NA	CASNRDRGNYGYTF
TRBV25-1	NA	TRBJ1-6	NA	CASRPDLGDSPLHF
TRBV7-9	NA	TRBJ1-4	NA	CASSPGPLPEELFF
TRBV7-2	TRBD2	TRBJ2-1	once	CASTFLPWTRFSNNEQFF
TRBV5-1	TRBD2	TRBJ2-7	NA	CASSSRGLAGGYEQYF
TRBV7-9	TRBD1	TRBJ2-5	once	CASKIQGKETQYF
TRBV5-1	NA	TRBJ1-4	few	CASSLEPEEKLFF
TRBV19	NA	TRBJ1-1	NA	CASSINLMNTEAFF
TRBV9	TRBD2	TRBJ2-7	NA	CASSPSSKAGRSYEQYF
TRBV2	TRBD2	TRBJ2-1	NA	CASSESLAGGSNEQFF
TRBV19	NA	TRBJ2-4	NA	CASGQSTGAKNIQYF
TRBV7-9	NA	TRBJ1-2	NA	CASTRTANYGYTF
TRBV5-4	TRBD1	TRBJ2-5	NA	CASSSDRVQETQYF
TRBV27	TRBD2	TRBJ2-3	NA	CASSFFGAGGITDTQYF
TRBV18	NA	TRBJ2-3	NA	CASSLQGPDTQYF
TRBV11-2	NA	TRBJ2-5	NA	CASSGGGATQETQYF
TRBV13	NA	TRBJ2-7	NA	CASSLSSGQYEQYF
TRBV28	NA	TRBJ2-7	NA	CASSLKPSASSYEQYF
TRBV2	NA	TRBJ2-2	NA	CASSQRWGRANTGELFF
TRBV29-1	NA	TRBJ2-2	few	CSVVEHTGELFF
TRBV9	NA	TRBJ1-1	NA	CASSGTGIEAFF
TRBV7-7	TRBD2	TRBJ2-5	NA	CASASLAGGKETQYF
TRBV28	TRBD1	TRBJ2-1	NA	CASSNGTANEQFF
TRBV19	TRBD2	TRBJ2-1	NA	CASSILLLAGGYNEQFF
TRBV7-2	NA	TRBJ1-4	few	CASSLARGRGEKLFF
TRBV5-1	TRBD2	TRBJ2-3	NA	CASTLAGVSTDTQYF
TRBV7-9	TRBD2	TRBJ2-4	NA	CASSLVTGGQYF
TRBV27	TRBD2	TRBJ2-1	NA	CASGLAGNEQFF
TRBV6-6	NA	TRBJ1-4	NA	CASSQSGLNEKLFF
TRBV4-1	TRBD2	TRBJ2-5	NA	CASSQGASGRETQYF
TRBV9	NA	TRBJ2-3	once	CASSVGSDSSTDTQYF
TRBV6-4	TRBD2	TRBJ2-1	NA	CASSEGAGAFSSYNEQFF
TRBV5-1	TRBD2	TRBJ2-3	NA	CASSLGASGGRTDTQYF
TRBV5-1	NA	TRBJ1-1	NA	CASSLNTGQNTEAFF
TRBV7-3	NA	TRBJ2-6	NA	CASRLSGANVLTF
TRBV28	TRBD1	TRBJ1-5	once	CASSLWAGGSVHQPQHF
TRBV2	NA	TRBJ2-7	NA	CASSDVGDSYEQYF
TRBV5-1	NA	TRBJ2-1	few	CASRWTPGGNEQFF
TRBV27	TRBD1	TRBJ1-2	once	CASSLRDSGYGYTF
TRBV9	NA	TRBJ1-1	NA	CASSVAPGETEAFF
TRBV27	NA	TRBJ1-3	NA	CASSLSTGNTIYF
TRBV11-3	TRBD2	TRBJ2-1	NA	CASSLGTSGRVDEQFF
TRBV5-1	TRBD1	TRBJ2-7	NA	CASSITGTAYEQYF
TRBV27	TRBD1	TRBJ2-3	NA	CASSPSSGTGPFRDTQYF
TRBV28	TRBD1	TRBJ1-3	once	CASRTGTGNTIYF
TRBV28	NA	TRBJ1-5	NA	CASAFRPGQMFNQPQHF
TRBV11-3	NA	TRBJ2-3	NA	CASSLDGDTDTQYF
TRBV5-8	NA	TRBJ1-4	NA	CASSPWAAERGKLFF
TRBV19	NA	TRBJ1-2	NA	CASETRGIGYTF
TRBV7-3	TRBD1	TRBJ2-1	NA	CASSPRTGGNEQFF
TRBV5-1	TRBD1	TRBJ1-2	once	CASSLAGTGLWGYTF
TRBV28	TRBD2	TRBJ2-1	NA	CATKLAGNSNEQFF